Following are 20 T cell receptor beta chains from one sample sequenced in a study of T cell responses to AZD1222 COVID-19 vaccine. Profiled with immunoSEQ multiplex PCR; TCRdb holds only in-frame clones, not every one. The sample carries 75,000 to 90,000 clones, 75% to 90% recorded once. This specimen was peripheral blood, taken 28 days after the second AZD1222 dose. The receptors were sampled from an adult who received the AZD1222 COVID-19 vaccine.

V and J are TRBV24-1 and TRBJ2-2, with a weak D call TRBD2 (6 bases). The V end was cut by 3 bases, the J end by 0 bases, with 13 bases between. The CDR3 has 17 residues. The germline V gene encodes CDR1 KGHDR and CDR2 SFDVKD. The CDR3 DNA reads TGTGCCACCAGTGATAGTCCTAGCGTGACGAACACCGGGGAGCTGTTTTTT. It encodes CATSDSPSVTNTGELFF.

This clone was observed a handful of times. The chain links TRBV2 to TRBJ2-7; perhaps TRBD1 as D (5 bases). The length of the CDR3 is 16 residues. V was pared by 2 bases and J by 3 bases, with 17 bases between. Germline V gives CDR1 SNHLY, CDR2 FYNNEI. CDR3 DNA sequence: TGTGCCAGCAGTGAACGCTGGGGCAGGACCGGCTACGAGCAGTACTTC. Residues: CASSERWGRTGYEQYF.

The chain joins TRBV19 to TRBJ1-6; the D gene is possibly TRBD1 (5 bases). The V end was cut by 6 bases, the J end by 7 bases, with 13 bases between. Germline lookup yields CDR1 LNHDA and CDR2 SQIVND (reference sequence). This CDR3 comprises 14 residues. The CDR3 here is CASRLQARNSPLHF. The CDR3 DNA reads as TGTGCCAGTAGGCTACAGGCCCGGAATTCACCCCTCCACTTT.

This chain uses TRBV12-3 or TRBV12-4 with TRBJ2-1; tentatively, D is TRBD2 (5 bases). The CDR3 covers 12 residues. Trimming stripped 7 bases from V and 6 bases from J, with 10 bases between. The CDR3 loop is CASKDSTNEQFF. The CDR3 nucleotides read TGTGCCAGCAAGGACTCTACCAATGAGCAGTTCTTC.

The chain joins TRBV3-1 (or the pseudogene TRBV3-2) to TRBJ1-3; D is uncertain. The germline gives CDR1 LGHDT, CDR2 YNNKEL (reference sequence). The germline V and J ends were trimmed by 1 base and 2 bases, with 6 bases remaining between them. The CDR3 consists of 14 residues. The CDR3 coding sequence is TGTGCCAGCAGCCAAGGGCGGGCTGGAAACACCATATATTTT. As protein: CASSQGRAGNTIYF.

The rearrangement joins TRBV18 to TRBJ2-3; no definite D call. This CDR3 is 13 amino acids long. Germline CDR1 reads KGHSH; CDR2 reads LQKENI. Trimming took 0 bases from V and 5 from J, leaving 6 bases between them. CDR3 sequence (DNA): TGTGCCAGCTCACCACCGGGATTAGATACGCAGTATTTT. As protein: CASSPPGLDTQYF.

The chain links TRBV4-1 to TRBJ1-1; 7 bases agree with TRBD1. From germline, CDR1 is MGHRA and CDR2 YSYEKL. V lost 4 bases, J lost 6 bases, and 8 bases stayed unmatched. CDR3 size: 14 residues. The CDR3 sequence is CASSLGRGPSEAFF. The CDR3 DNA is TGCGCCAGCAGCCTTGGAAGGGGGCCCTCTGAAGCTTTCTTT.

This clone has a handful of counts. CDR3 sequence reads: CASSHGLTGATEAFF. The CDR3 DNA reads as TGCGCCAGCAGCCATGGCTTAACAGGGGCCACTGAAGCTTTCTTT. This chain joins TRBV4-1 and TRBJ1-1; 7 bases align to TRBD1. Trimming at V came to 3 bases and at J to 4 bases, leaving 8 bases not matched to a gene. Germline CDR1 MGHRA, CDR2 YSYEKL. This CDR3 is built from 15 residues.

The chain recombines TRBV5-1 with TRBJ2-5; 10 bases line up with TRBD2. The junction had 5 bases not matched to a gene; V was cut back by 4 bases and J by 2 bases. CDR1 is SGHRS and CDR2 is YFSETQ in the germline V gene. CDR3 length equals 15 residues. CDR3 DNA: TGCGCCAGCAGCAGGTTAGCGGGGGGACAAGAGACCCAGTACTTC. Its translation is CASSRLAGGQETQYF.

The chain links TRBV4-1 to TRBJ1-1; D perhaps matches TRBD1 (6 bases). V shed 4 bases and J shed 5 bases, with 14 bases lying between them. Germline CDR1 reads MGHRA; CDR2 reads YSYEKL. This CDR3 spans 14 amino acids. The CDR3 nucleotides read TGCGCCAGCAGCCCGGGACCGAGGGGGACTGAAGCTTTCTTT. This encodes CASSPGPRGTEAFF.

The genes are TRBV28 and TRBJ2-5; the match to TRBD2 covers 9 bases. Germline assignment: CDR1 MDHEN and CDR2 SYDVKM. This CDR3 region has 17 residues. The V and J ends lost 1 base and 4 bases, in that order; junction bases with no gene match: 10. CDR3 sequence: CASSLSRGGLAGETQYF. The CDR3 nucleotides are TGTGCCAGCAGTTTATCGCGGGGGGGGCTAGCGGGAGAGACCCAGTACTTC.

The chain combines TRBV19 with TRBJ1-2, with a weak D call TRBD1 (6 bases). The germline gives CDR1 LNHDA, CDR2 SQIVND (reference sequence). The CDR3 runs 13 residues. V was trimmed by 6 bases and J by 7 bases, leaving 15 bases between them. CDR3 nucleotide sequence: TGTGCCAGTAGCCCCCGACAGGCTGCTGGCTACACCTTC. This gives the protein CASSPRQAAGYTF.

This sequence joins TRBV12-3 or TRBV12-4 and TRBJ2-1; D is perhaps TRBD2 (5 bases). The CDR3 runs 12 residues. Deletions cut 3 bases from V and 11 bases from J, with 11 bases between. CDR3 in amino acids: CASSFLRGQQFF. The CDR3 DNA reads TGTGCCAGCAGTTTCCTCCGGGGTCAGCAGTTCTTC.

V and J are TRBV28 and TRBJ2-4; 11 bases align to TRBD2. The germline V gene encodes CDR1 MDHEN and CDR2 SYDVKM. The length of the CDR3 is 18 residues. After removal of 0 bases from V and 0 bases from J, the junction contained 4 bases not matched to a gene. CDR3 nucleotides: TGTGCCAGCAGTTTATGGGGACTAGCGGATTTAGCCAAAAACATTCAGTACTTC. It encodes CASSLWGLADLAKNIQYF.

This clone was observed a few times. This chain uses TRBV7-2 with TRBJ1-5, with TRBD1 matching 8 bases. This CDR3 region has 15 residues. Germline-derived CDR1 and CDR2 are SGHTA and FQGNSA. The V and J ends lost 1 base and 6 bases, in that order; junction bases with no gene match: 5. CDR3 DNA sequence: TGTGCCAGCAGCTTAGGGACAGGGAATTTTCAGCCCCAGCATTTT. Residues: CASSLGTGNFQPQHF. Combining the CDR3 with reference TRBV7-2 and TRBJ1-5 gives the whole variable domain GAGVSQSPSNKVTEKGKDVELRCDPISGHTALYWYRQSLGQGLEFLIYFQGNSAPDKSGLPSDRFSAERTGGSVSTLTIQRTQQEDSAVYLCASSLGTGNFQPQHFGDGTRLSIL.

The V and J genes are TRBV7-9 and TRBJ1-5, with D possibly matching TRBD1 (6 bases). The length of the CDR3 is 14 residues. CDR1 and CDR2 (germline): SEHNR, FQNEAQ (reference sequence). V lost 4 bases and J lost 5, with 12 bases in between. CDR3 in DNA: TGTGCCAGCAGCTCCATGGACAGTCATCAGCCCCAGCATTTT. Amino acids: CASSSMDSHQPQHF.

V and J are TRBV3-1 (or the pseudogene TRBV3-2) and TRBJ1-2; TRBD1 might be the D (6 bases). Germline values: CDR1 LGHDT, CDR2 YNNKEL (reference sequence). V lost 4 bases to trimming and J lost 5 bases, with 11 bases between them. The CDR3 runs 13 residues. The CDR3 nucleotides are TGTGCCAGCAGCCTAGGGGGGTCGTATGGCTACACCTTC. The encoded protein is CASSLGGSYGYTF.

V usage is TRBV30 and J usage is TRBJ1-6; D may be TRBD1 (5 bases). Germline V gene sequence: CDR1 GTSNPN, CDR2 SVGIG (reference sequence). Trimming stripped 5 bases from V and 0 bases from J, with 11 bases between. The length of the CDR3 is 15 residues. CDR3 sequence (DNA): TGTGCCTGGGGGCCGGGGGGCTCCTATAATTCACCCCTCCACTTT. Translation: CAWGPGGSYNSPLHF.

The J gene is TRBJ1-3, the V gene TRBV11-3, with D possibly being TRBD1 (6 bases). Trimming cost V 5 bases and J 2 bases, with 16 bases left between them. This CDR3 is 16 amino acids long. Germline V gene lookup returns CDR1 SGHNT and CDR2 YENEEA. CDR3 residues: CASSQGQSKPGNTIYF. The DNA of the CDR3 is TGTGCCAGCAGCCAAGGACAGTCGAAGCCTGGAAACACCATATATTTT.

The chain links TRBV6-5 to TRBJ2-4; 8 positions match TRBD1. The CDR3 sequence is 15 residues long. V lost 5 bases to trimming and J lost 1 base; unmatched junction nucleotides: 4. Germline-derived CDR1 and CDR2 are MNHEY and SVGAGI. The CDR3 bases are TGTGCCAGCAGTACCGGGACAGGCGCCAAAAACATTCAGTACTTC. It encodes CASSTGTGAKNIQYF.